The 10 T cell receptor beta chains presented below share a single source sample, sequenced in a study (dated by TCRdb to 2016 to 2017). Receptor libraries were prepared by RT-PCR. TCRdb names Illumina MiSeq as the instrument used. The public reads were reprocessed in TCRdb via fastp at Q25 and MiXCR, keeping in-frame beta chains. One record per CDR3 amino acid sequence lists the most common genes and DNA. The sample contains around 700,000 distinct CDR3 sequences, 14% of them found a single time. 3.6% of the sample is in the top ten clones. The sequenced material came from memory CD4+ T cells from blood. Receptors were obtained from a female donor in good health, serving as a healthy control.

The genes are TRBV9 and TRBJ2-7, with 14 bases aligning to TRBD2. CDR3 length: 15 amino acids. CDR1 SGDLS and CDR2 YYNGEE come from the germline V gene. V dropped 3 bases and J dropped 6; count of bases not matched to a gene: 5. The CDR3 loop is CASSEGLAGVTEQYF. The CDR3, as DNA: TGTGCCAGCAGCGAGGGACTAGCGGGAGTTACCGAGCAGTACTTC.

This clonotype was seen at least ten times. This CDR3 reads CASSLDRGPSGYTF. For the CDR3, the DNA is TGCGCCAGCAGCTTAGACAGGGGACCTTCTGGCTACACCTTC. V and J are TRBV5-1 and TRBJ1-2; 8 nucleotides line up with TRBD1. This CDR3 comprises 14 residues. From germline, CDR1 is SGHRS and CDR2 YFSETQ. Trimming at V came to 2 bases and at J to 7 bases, leaving 7 bases not matched to a gene.

The CDR3 nucleotides are TGTGCCAGCAGCTTTGCAGGGGGCAGGTACAATGAGCAGTTCTTC. Its translation is CASSFAGGRYNEQFF. The chain employs TRBV7-2 and TRBJ2-1, with 8 bases that match TRBD1. J lost 4 bases, V lost 3 bases, and 5 bases had no gene match. This CDR3 has 15 residues. Germline lookup yields CDR1 SGHTA and CDR2 FQGNSA.

This clonotype was seen more than once but under ten times. The chain recombines TRBV5-1 with TRBJ1-2; tentatively, D is TRBD1 (5 bases). Germline V gene lookup returns CDR1 SGHRS and CDR2 YFSETQ. The CDR3 extends over 14 amino acids. The V end lost 4 bases, the J end lost 2 bases, and 12 bases lay between the germline ends. The CDR3 loop is CASSRARENYGYTF. CDR3 in DNA: TGCGCCAGCAGCCGCGCCAGGGAGAACTATGGCTACACCTTC.

The chain couples TRBV20-1 to TRBJ1-2; maybe TRBD1 (5 bases). Looked up from germline, CDR1 is DFQATT and CDR2 is SNEGSKA (reference sequence). The CDR3 sequence is 15 residues long. The germline V and J ends were trimmed by 0 bases and 6 bases, with 17 bases remaining between them. The CDR3 DNA is TGCAGTGCTAGAGATCTGCTCCAGGGAAAGGATGGCTACACCTTC. This sequence encodes CSARDLLQGKDGYTF.

V usage is TRBV3-1 and J usage is TRBJ2-2, with D perhaps TRBD2 (6 bases). This CDR3 has 16 amino acids. Germline-derived CDR1 and CDR2 are LGHDT and YNNKEL (reference sequence). The germline V and J ends were trimmed by 0 bases and 6 bases, with 14 bases remaining between them. CDR3 protein: CASSQESGRGAGELFF. CDR3 DNA: TGTGCCAGCAGCCAAGAAAGCGGGCGCGGCGCCGGGGAGCTGTTTTTT.

The table lists this clonotype with many counts. The chain joins TRBV12-3 or TRBV12-4 to TRBJ2-5, with D maybe TRBD2 (6 bases). Trimming stripped 7 bases from V and 1 base from J, with 13 bases between. The CDR3 consists of 14 residues. The CDR3 sequence: CASTKGLFQETQYF. CDR3 bases: TGTGCCAGCACCAAGGGACTGTTCCAAGAGACCCAGTACTTC.

In its sample, this clonotype was seen many times. The chain has TRBV29-1 and TRBJ1-3; D remains unclear. This CDR3 has 16 amino acids. Germline V CDR1 and CDR2: SQVTM, ANQGSEA. The germline V and J ends were trimmed by 4 bases and 1 base, with 17 bases remaining between them. For the CDR3, the DNA is TGCAGCGTTGGGGTCGATCGCGGGAAGTCTGGAAACACCATATATTTT. Amino acids: CSVGVDRGKSGNTIYF.

This chain joins TRBV7-9 and TRBJ1-3; unclear D gene. Germline assignment: CDR1 SEHNR and CDR2 FQNEAQ (reference sequence). Trimming took 10 bases from V and 4 from J, leaving 8 bases between them. The CDR3 totals 11 residues. In nucleotides, the CDR3 is TGTGCCAACTATGCGGGAAACACCATATATTTT. It is translated as CANYAGNTIYF.

The genes are TRBV7-2 and TRBJ2-5, with TRBD1 matching 9 bases. Losses at the gene ends were 8 bases for V and 4 bases for J; bases not matched to a gene: 14. This CDR3 is 16 amino acids long. CDR1 is SGHTA, CDR2 FQGNSA, per germline. In DNA, the CDR3 is TGTGCCAGCGTCCGCCCGCAGGGACAGGGTAGAGAGACCCAGTACTTC. It is translated as CASVRPQGQGRETQYF.